This is a list of T cell receptor beta chains from one sample in a study of beta chain features in type 1 diabetes. The protocol was immunoSEQ multiplex PCR, while the TCRdb copy is restricted to in-frame clones and leaves out a portion. The profile covers some 400,000 clones, with approximately 15% appearing a single time and approximately 0.019% taken by the ten largest. Sequencing was carried out using naive CD4+ T cells from blood. The receptors originated from a woman aged 18-30 years in good health. Both conserved end residues are part of each CDR3. A D gene is named only where the DNA matches it firmly. Clone size is given for some rows only: seen once, a few or many times, or a class if the clone is expanded.

CDR3: CASSSGTGNTEAFF
DNA: TGTGCCAGCAGCTCCGGGACAGGGAACACTGAAGCTTTCTTT
V: TRBV7-3
size: -
D: TRBD1
J: TRBJ1-1

CDR3: CASSILLGLSGELFF
DNA: TGTGCCAGCAGCATCCTTCTAGGATTGTCCGGGGAGCTGTTTTTT
V: TRBV9
size: -
D: -
J: TRBJ2-2

CDR3: CASSSGQGYTEAFF
DNA: TGTGCCAGCAGCTCGGGACAGGGATACACTGAAGCTTTCTTT
V: TRBV11-2
size: -
D: TRBD1
J: TRBJ1-1

CDR3: CASSFAFPRGEQYF
DNA: TGTGCCAGCAGCTTTGCCTTCCCCCGGGGCGAGCAGTACTTC
V: TRBV5-4
size: -
D: -
J: TRBJ2-7

CDR3: CASSTRQDNEQFF
DNA: TGTGCCAGCAGCACCCGACAGGACAATGAGCAGTTCTTC
V: TRBV11-1
size: few
D: -
J: TRBJ2-1

CDR3: CASSELEITEAFF
DNA: TGTGCCAGCAGTGAACTGGAGATCACTGAAGCTTTCTTT
V: TRBV2
size: -
D: -
J: TRBJ1-1

CDR3: CASSQGITYNEQFF
DNA: TGCGCCAGCAGTCAGGGCATCACCTACAATGAGCAGTTCTTC
V: TRBV5-1
size: -
D: -
J: TRBJ2-1

CDR3: CSVGFSQNTEAFF
DNA: TGCAGCGTTGGTTTTTCCCAGAACACTGAAGCTTTCTTT
V: TRBV29-1
size: -
D: -
J: TRBJ1-1

CDR3: CASKHRTGENEQYF
DNA: TGTGCCAGCAAACATAGGACAGGGGAAAACGAGCAGTACTTC
V: TRBV7-9
size: few
D: TRBD1
J: TRBJ2-7

CDR3: CASSPRPGQGYNEQFF
DNA: TGTGCCAGCAGCCCCCGGCCGGGACAGGGCTACAATGAGCAGTTCTTC
V: TRBV9
size: -
D: TRBD1
J: TRBJ2-1

CDR3: CSVEAGARTDTQYF
DNA: TGCAGCGTTGAGGCGGGAGCTCGTACAGATACGCAGTATTTT
V: TRBV29-1
size: -
D: TRBD2
J: TRBJ2-3

CDR3: CASRLLAGPYNEQFF
DNA: TGTGCCAGCAGGTTACTAGCGGGTCCCTACAATGAGCAGTTCTTC
V: TRBV2
size: few
D: TRBD2
J: TRBJ2-1

CDR3: CASSQVLGLAGEREQFF
DNA: TGTGCCAGCAGCCAAGTACTGGGACTAGCGGGAGAGAGGGAGCAGTTCTTC
V: TRBV4-2
size: -
D: TRBD2
J: TRBJ2-1

CDR3: CAWRQGGKQYF
DNA: TGTGCCTGGAGACAGGGGGGCAAGCAGTACTTC
V: TRBV30
size: few
D: TRBD1
J: TRBJ2-7

CDR3: CASSALAGEETQYF
DNA: TGTGCCAGCAGTGCACTAGCGGGAGAAGAGACCCAGTACTTC
V: TRBV7-9
size: -
D: TRBD2
J: TRBJ2-5

CDR3: CASSPQDRGNGYTF
DNA: TGTGCCAGCTCACCTCAGGACAGGGGAAACGGCTACACCTTC
V: TRBV18
size: few
D: TRBD1
J: TRBJ1-2

CDR3: CASSQGVAGGPINEQFF
DNA: TGTGCCAGCAGCCAAGGCGTAGCGGGAGGGCCGATCAATGAGCAGTTCTTC
V: TRBV4-2
size: -
D: TRBD2
J: TRBJ2-1

CDR3: CASSQTQGPGYTF
DNA: TGTGCCAGCAGTCAAACACAGGGTCCGGGCTACACCTTC
V: TRBV6-1
size: -
D: -
J: TRBJ1-2

CDR3: CASSSATSGRGELFF
DNA: TGTGCCAGCAGCTCTGCGACTAGCGGGCGCGGGGAGCTGTTTTTT
V: TRBV9
size: -
D: TRBD2
J: TRBJ2-2

CDR3: CARRGSSSYEQYF
DNA: TGTGCCAGACGAGGTTCTAGCTCCTACGAGCAGTACTTC
V: TRBV9
size: few
D: -
J: TRBJ2-7

CDR3: CASSFSIRAQYF
DNA: TGTGCCAGCAGTTTTTCCATCAGGGCGCAGTATTTT
V: TRBV28
size: few
D: -
J: TRBJ2-3

CDR3: CASSPREGHTGELFF
DNA: TGTGCCAGCAGCCCCCGAGAGGGCCATACCGGGGAGCTGTTTTTT
V: TRBV9
size: few
D: -
J: TRBJ2-2

CDR3: CASSHGRAGGGGEQYF
DNA: TGCGCCAGCAGCCATGGTAGGGCGGGAGGCGGCGGCGAGCAGTACTTC
V: TRBV4-1
size: few
D: TRBD2
J: TRBJ2-7

CDR3: CASGLLLAGGPRELFF
DNA: TGTGCTAGTGGTTTGTTACTAGCGGGAGGACCCCGGGAGCTGTTTTTT
V: TRBV12-5
size: few
D: TRBD2
J: TRBJ2-2

CDR3: CAWSQLAGALQETQYF
DNA: TGTGCCTGGAGTCAACTAGCGGGAGCCCTCCAAGAGACCCAGTACTTC
V: TRBV30
size: -
D: TRBD2
J: TRBJ2-5

CDR3: CASSFASGTDTQYF
DNA: TGTGCCAGCAGCTTTGCTAGCGGCACAGATACGCAGTATTTT
V: TRBV11-3
size: -
D: -
J: TRBJ2-3

CDR3: CASSLSSTTDTQYF
DNA: TGTGCCAGCAGTTTATCGTCAACAACAGATACGCAGTATTTT
V: TRBV27
size: few
D: -
J: TRBJ2-3

CDR3: CAISESQGGGQPQHF
DNA: TGTGCCATCAGTGAGTCACAGGGCGGCGGTCAGCCCCAGCATTTT
V: TRBV10-3
size: few
D: -
J: TRBJ1-5

CDR3: CAWSIRLASYNEQFF
DNA: TGTGCCTGGAGTATCAGGTTGGCATCCTACAATGAGCAGTTCTTC
V: TRBV30
size: -
D: -
J: TRBJ2-1

CDR3: CASSPASGEQFF
DNA: TGCGCCAGCAGCCCGGCGTCAGGGGAGCAGTTCTTC
V: TRBV5-1
size: few
D: -
J: TRBJ2-1

CDR3: CASRKTGAGELFF
DNA: TGTGCCAGCAGGAAGACAGGGGCCGGGGAGCTGTTTTTT
V: TRBV9
size: few
D: TRBD1
J: TRBJ2-2

CDR3: CASSSTSYNEQFF
DNA: TGTGCCAGCAGCTCGACTAGCTACAATGAGCAGTTCTTC
V: TRBV7-9
size: -
D: -
J: TRBJ2-1

CDR3: CAWSGSGLAYEQYF
DNA: TGTGCCTGGAGTGGTAGTGGACTAGCCTACGAGCAGTACTTC
V: TRBV30
size: few
D: TRBD2
J: TRBJ2-7

CDR3: CASSLTGVRYEQYF
DNA: TGTGCCAGCAGCTTAACAGGGGTGAGGTACGAGCAGTACTTC
V: TRBV13
size: few
D: TRBD1
J: TRBJ2-7

CDR3: CASSLISAGNYEQYF
DNA: TGTGCCAGCAGTTTAATCTCAGCGGGCAACTACGAGCAGTACTTC
V: TRBV28
size: few
D: -
J: TRBJ2-7

CDR3: CASSLGGSRSSEQFF
DNA: TGTGCCAGCAGTTTGGGCGGGAGTAGGTCCTCTGAGCAGTTCTTC
V: TRBV28
size: few
D: TRBD2
J: TRBJ2-1

CDR3: CASSQEGIRQYF
DNA: TGTGCCAGCAGCCAGGAGGGTATACGGCAGTACTTC
V: TRBV7-8
size: -
D: -
J: TRBJ2-7

CDR3: CASSQSGSSGNTIYF
DNA: TGTGCCAGCAGCCAATCGGGCAGCTCTGGAAACACCATATATTTT
V: TRBV16
size: few
D: -
J: TRBJ1-3

CDR3: CSVNREGPNEKLFF
DNA: TGCAGCGTTAACAGGGAGGGCCCCAATGAAAAACTGTTTTTT
V: TRBV29-1
size: -
D: -
J: TRBJ1-4

CDR3: CASSLGVDEQFF
DNA: TGCGCCAGCAGCTTGGGTGTCGATGAGCAGTTCTTC
V: TRBV5-1
size: -
D: -
J: TRBJ2-1

CDR3: CASSSQPGQLNTEAFF
DNA: TGTGCCAGCAGCTCCCAACCGGGACAGCTGAACACTGAAGCTTTCTTT
V: TRBV11-1
size: -
D: TRBD1
J: TRBJ1-1

CDR3: CASSFGTGEQYF
DNA: TGCGCCAGCAGCTTCGGGACAGGGGAACAGTACTTC
V: TRBV5-1
size: -
D: TRBD1
J: TRBJ2-7

CDR3: CASSLFRDRGGYGYTF
DNA: TGTGCCAGCAGTTTATTCCGGGACAGGGGCGGCTATGGCTACACCTTC
V: TRBV28
size: few
D: TRBD1
J: TRBJ1-2

CDR3: CASSSEDYGYTF
DNA: TGTGCCAGCAGCTCGGAGGACTATGGCTACACCTTC
V: TRBV11-2
size: -
D: -
J: TRBJ1-2

CDR3: CASSSRQIDTQYF
DNA: TGTGCCAGCAGTTCCCGACAGATAGATACGCAGTATTTT
V: TRBV28
size: -
D: -
J: TRBJ2-3

CDR3: CASSWSARLNEQFF
DNA: TGTGCCAGTAGTTGGTCCGCACGACTCAATGAGCAGTTCTTC
V: TRBV19
size: -
D: -
J: TRBJ2-1

CDR3: CASSEATGPQGYEQFF
DNA: TGTGCCAGCAGTGAAGCAACCGGGCCACAGGGCTATGAGCAGTTCTTC
V: TRBV2
size: -
D: -
J: TRBJ2-1